Shown below are 14 T cell receptor beta chains from a single sample sequenced in a study of shared clonotypes between healthy human individuals. The repertoire was sequenced with immunoSEQ multiplex PCR; TCRdb's copy has only in-frame clones and lacks some. The table records about 2,500,000 clones, around 94% of them present only once. Sequencing input: naive CD4+ T cells sorted from blood. Sample subset: CD45RA+ positively selected. The receptors come from a man in his late teens or twenties in good health.

In regard to this clone: The same CDR3 can be traced to other DNA sequences in this sample. The chain links TRBV5-1 to TRBJ2-3; TRBD2 aligns across 12 bases. Germline trimming cut 5 bases from V and 3 bases from J; bases unmatched to any gene: 1. This CDR3 region has 14 residues. Germline V gene lookup returns CDR1 SGHRS and CDR2 YFSETQ. The CDR3 protein is CASSGLAGTDTQYF. In DNA form, the CDR3 reads TGCGCCAGCAGTGGACTAGCGGGGACAGATACGCAGTATTTT.

The rearrangement joins TRBV30 to TRBJ2-6; D is perhaps TRBD1 (6 bases). The CDR3 is made up of 19 amino acids. CDR1 is GTSNPN and CDR2 is SVGIG in the germline V gene (reference sequence). Trimming cost V 0 bases and J 1 base, with 19 bases left between them. Here the CDR3 reads CAWSVLIRGPNSGANVLTF. The CDR3 DNA follows: TGTGCCTGGAGTGTTTTAATCAGGGGACCGAATTCTGGGGCCAACGTCCTGACTTTC.

The chain is built from TRBV28 and TRBJ1-5, with TRBD1 matching 9 bases. V shed 3 bases, J shed 5 bases, and the junction held 20 bases outside the gene matches. CDR1 is MDHEN and CDR2 is SYDVKM in the germline V gene. This CDR3 has 20 amino acids. The DNA for the CDR3 is TGTGCCAGCAGTTTCAGCCCCAAGACAGGGGGGCTGGGATGGGATCAGCCCCAGCATTTT. It codes for CASSFSPKTGGLGWDQPQHF.

Points on this clone: Other DNA sequences in this sample translate to the same CDR3. The chain joins TRBV2 to TRBJ1-4; the match to TRBD1 covers 8 bases. This CDR3 is 14 amino acids long. Germline-derived CDR1 and CDR2 are SNHLY and FYNNEI. V gave up 3 bases and J gave up 4 bases; unmatched junction bases: 1. The CDR3 is CASSETGVNEKLFF. The CDR3 DNA follows: TGTGCCAGCAGTGAGACAGGGGTTAATGAAAAACTGTTTTTT.

The chain couples TRBV7-2 to TRBJ2-1; the match to TRBD2 covers 10 bases. J lost 3 bases, V lost 6 bases, and 11 bases had no gene match. This CDR3 comprises 17 residues. CDR1 is SGHTA and CDR2 is FQGNSA in the germline V gene. DNA of the CDR3: TGTGCCAGCAGTTCGGGGTGGAGCGGGAGGGTCTACAATGAGCAGTTCTTC. Translation: CASSSGWSGRVYNEQFF.

This sequence joins TRBV18 and TRBJ2-2, with 7 nucleotides matching TRBD1. Germline trimming cut 8 bases from V and 4 bases from J; bases unmatched to any gene: 7. The CDR3 covers 14 residues. Germline CDR1 reads KGHSH; CDR2 reads LQKENI. The CDR3 DNA reads as TGTGCCAGCCTCCAGGGACAGCTCACCGGGGAGCTGTTTTTT. Translating it yields CASLQGQLTGELFF.

J is TRBJ2-2 and V is TRBV7-2; D may be TRBD2 (6 bases). Germline assignment: CDR1 SGHTA and CDR2 FQGNSA. This CDR3 is built from 16 residues. The V end was cut by 5 bases, the J end by 1 base, with 14 bases between. CDR3 coding DNA: TGTGCCAGCAGCCTCCCTCTAGCGATGAACACCGGGGAGCTGTTTTTT. Its translation is CASSLPLAMNTGELFF.

The V gene is TRBV5-6, the J gene TRBJ2-1; 13 nucleotides match TRBD2. The germline CDR1 and CDR2 sequences are SGHDT and YYEEEE. V was clipped by 4 bases and J by 4 bases; unmatched bases: 5. CDR3 size: 16 residues. CDR3 in DNA: TGTGCCAGCAGCCCGGGACTAGCGGGGTCTTACAATGAGCAGTTCTTC. This gives the protein CASSPGLAGSYNEQFF.

This rearrangement joins TRBV28 to TRBJ2-3; D not resolved. CDR3 length: 10 amino acids. Germline V gene data show CDR1 as MDHEN and CDR2 as SYDVKM. Trimming removed 4 bases from V and 8 bases from J, with 4 bases in between. The CDR3: CASSSATQYF. The CDR3 bases are TGTGCCAGCAGTTCGGCTACGCAGTATTTT. Complete variable domain (other parts from reference TRBV28 and TRBJ2-3): DVKVTQSSRYLVKRTGEKVFLECVQDMDHENMFWYRQDPGLGLRLIYFSYDVKMKEKGDIPEGYSVSREKKERFSLILESASTNQTSMYLCASSSATQYFGPGTRLTVL.

This clone was seen a single time. The V call is TRBV7-2, the J call TRBJ2-3; 14 bases are shared with TRBD2. Trimming at V came to 7 bases and at J to 6 bases, leaving 15 bases not matched to a gene. The CDR3 sequence is 18 residues long. Germline CDR1 and CDR2: SGHTA and FQGNSA. CDR3 loop: CASTLAVRLAGGMDTQYF. The CDR3 bases are TGTGCCAGCACCCTCGCCGTCAGACTAGCGGGAGGGATGGATACGCAGTATTTT.

The chain joins TRBV5-1 to TRBJ1-2, with D tentatively TRBD1 (6 bases). This CDR3 has 14 amino acids. The ends were cut back, 3 bases at V and 8 bases at J, with 17 bases in the middle. Germline assignment: CDR1 SGHRS and CDR2 YFSETQ. CDR3 DNA: TGCGCCAGCAGCTCGGACAGTTCCTATGGGGGCTACACCTTC. Translation: CASSSDSSYGGYTF.

This clone was recorded only once. The chain joins TRBV2 to TRBJ2-7, with D possibly being TRBD1 (6 bases). V was trimmed by 4 bases and J by 2 bases, leaving 12 bases between them. The CDR3 is 14 residues long. Germline loops: CDR1 SNHLY, CDR2 FYNNEI. CDR3 nucleotides: TGTGCCAGCAGTGTAGGACAGAAAACCTACGAGCAGTACTTC. This encodes CASSVGQKTYEQYF.

The gene calls are TRBV7-2 and TRBJ2-2; TRBD2 aligns across 10 bases. The germline V gene encodes CDR1 SGHTA and CDR2 FQGNSA. This CDR3 region has 15 residues. V shed 0 bases, J shed 6 bases, and the junction held 1 base outside the gene matches. The DNA for the CDR3 is TGTGCCAGCAGCTTAGCGCTAGCGGGGGCCGGGGAGCTGTTTTTT. Translation: CASSLALAGAGELFF.

Turning to this clone: Other DNA sequences in the sample encode the same CDR3. The chain links TRBV6-5 to TRBJ1-5; the D gene is possibly TRBD1 (6 bases). Per the germline V gene, CDR1 is MNHEY and CDR2 is SVGAGI. This CDR3 spans 15 amino acids. Trimming took off 6 bases at V and 1 base at J, with 13 bases between the two ends. The CDR3 loop reads CASSRTGTSNQPQHF. DNA of the CDR3: TGTGCCAGCAGCCGGACCGGGACAAGCAATCAGCCCCAGCATTTT.